This T cell receptor beta chain was identified during a study of T cells in Graves' hyperthyroidism and ophthalmopathy. About the study: Blood was drawn when the patient was first diagnosed and still untreated. Whole-study findings and limits: Stable hyperthyroidism was told apart from ophthalmopathy by a model built on 13 V-J features. Most clonotypes expanded in the thyroid (above 0.001) were also present in blood.

In its sample, this clonotype was seen a few times. Its antigen is unidentified. The CDR3 regions of TCR beta were amplified from RNA transcripts. Primed by the HTBI set, a first-round RT-PCR was run on the TCR CDR3. MiXCR, run by TCRdb on the multiplex PCR reads, gives a single entry per CDR3 protein. The sample lists 540,000 or so distinct CDR3 sequences, 15% to 18% seen once, with around 7.5% in the top ten. Stable disease denoted Graves' hyperthyroidism without ophthalmopathy progression within 18 months. The CDR3 extends over 15 amino acids. The germline CDR1 and CDR2 sequences are LNHDA and SQIVND (reference sequence). V was cut by 1 base and J by 1 base, with 8 bases left in between.

The gene calls are TRBV19 and TRBJ1-5; D remains ambiguous. Sequenced input: blood. This TCR came from a woman in her twenties or thirties with Graves' hyperthyroidism. In DNA, the CDR3 is TGTGCCAGTAGTATAGGCCGGGTCAGCAATCAGCCCCAGCATTTT. The encoded protein is CASSIGRVSNQPQHF.